Listed here are 14 T cell receptor beta chains from one sample, sequenced in a study of blood T cell repertoires in COVID-19 (TCRdb year 2020). To prepare the library, the immunoSEQ multiplex PCR assay was applied. TCRdb took this table from immuneACCESS and kept in-frame rearrangements with V and J called. Such tables lack part of the clones; where checked against another copy, unresolved V genes explain under half of the gap, and the rest is unexplained. The sample profile shows more than 200,000 clones; about 88% of them were found once. 9.5% to 13% of the sample is taken by the ten largest. The sample was peripheral blood. Receptors originate from a woman between 45 and 65 years old with COVID-19, enrolled during active disease.

This clone was recorded only once. This sequence joins TRBV5-8 and TRBJ1-2, with D possibly matching TRBD1 (5 bases). Germline-derived CDR1 and CDR2 are SGHTS and YDEGEE. The CDR3 runs 14 residues. Trimming left V 0 bases short and J 4 bases short, with 10 bases between. Written as DNA, the CDR3 is TGTGCCAGCAGCTTGGATAAGGGGTTCTATGGCTACACCTTC. Translated, it gives CASSLDKGFYGYTF.

This sequence joins TRBV5-5 and TRBJ1-1; TRBD1 might be the D (6 bases). The CDR3 sequence is 14 residues long. Germline assignment: CDR1 SGHKS and CDR2 YYEKEE (reference sequence). V was clipped by 0 bases and J by 4 bases, with 10 bases between them. The CDR3 DNA is TGTGCCAGCAGCTTGGGTCCAGGGGTCACTGAAGCTTTCTTT. Its protein is CASSLGPGVTEAFF.

The CDR3 region is CASSLRSGDGGTEAFF. In nucleotides, the CDR3 is TGTGCCAGCAGCTTAAGATCGGGGGATGGGGGCACTGAAGCTTTCTTT. The gene calls are TRBV7-3 and TRBJ1-1; D may be TRBD1 (5 bases). Deletions cut 1 base from V and 4 bases from J, with 16 bases between. From germline, CDR1 is SGHTA and CDR2 FQGTGA. The CDR3 consists of 16 residues. The complete variable domain, with remaining parts taken from reference TRBV7-3 and TRBJ1-1, reads GAGVSQTPSNKVTEKGKYVELRCDPISGHTALYWYRQSLGQGPEFLIYFQGTGAADDSGLPNDRFFAVRPEGSVSTLKIQRTERGDSAVYLCASSLRSGDGGTEAFFGQGTRLTVV.

The gene calls are TRBV3-1 (or the pseudogene TRBV3-2) and TRBJ2-1, with 12 bases aligning to TRBD2. This CDR3 contains 17 residues. Per germline, CDR1 LGHDT and CDR2 YNNKEL (reference sequence). The V and J ends lost 4 bases and 3 bases, in that order; junction bases with no gene match: 7. The CDR3 here is CASSRTSGDILYNEQFF. In DNA, the CDR3 is TGTGCCAGCAGCCGGACTAGCGGGGACATACTCTACAATGAGCAGTTCTTC.

A single count supports this clone. The chain has TRBV6-5 and TRBJ2-1; D is undetermined. The germline V gene has CDR1 MNHEY and CDR2 SVGAGI. The CDR3 spans 13 residues. Trimming removed 6 bases at V and 4 bases at J, with 10 bases between. The CDR3 here is CASSTESYNEQFF. CDR3 sequence (DNA): TGTGCCAGCAGCACAGAAAGTTACAATGAGCAGTTCTTC.

This chain links TRBV5-1 with TRBJ1-6; D not certain. CDR1 is SGHRS and CDR2 is YFSETQ in the germline V gene. V lost 0 bases and J lost 5, with 15 bases in between. This CDR3 is built from 17 residues. CDR3 DNA: TGCGCCAGCAGCTTGGCGAGGGCACCCCGTGATAATTCACCCCTCCACTTT. Protein sequence: CASSLARAPRDNSPLHF.

This rearrangement joins TRBV5-4 to TRBJ1-1; D may be TRBD1 (6 bases). The germline V and J ends were trimmed by 4 bases and 3 bases, with 10 bases remaining between them. The length of the CDR3 is 13 residues. Per the germline V gene, CDR1 is SGHNT and CDR2 is YYREEE (reference sequence). The CDR3 sequence: CASSDRTDTEAFF. In nucleotides, the CDR3 is TGTGCCAGCAGCGATAGGACAGACACTGAAGCTTTCTTT.

V is TRBV7-9 and J is TRBJ2-7; 7 nucleotides agree with TRBD2. Germline CDR1 reads SEHNR; CDR2 reads FQNEAQ (reference sequence). The CDR3 runs 13 residues. The V and J ends lost 4 bases and 6 bases, in that order; junction bases with no gene match: 6. Written as DNA, the CDR3 is TGTGCCAGCAGCTCAACGACGGGAGGCGAGCAGTACTTC. Translated: CASSSTTGGEQYF.

The chain combines TRBV28 with TRBJ1-2; D not certain. Germline values: CDR1 MDHEN, CDR2 SYDVKM. The CDR3 is 15 residues long. V gave up 1 base and J gave up 0 bases, with 9 bases separating them. The CDR3 region is CASSLSHIANYGYTF. The CDR3 region has the DNA TGTGCCAGCAGTTTATCACACATCGCTAACTATGGCTACACCTTC.

DNA of the CDR3: TGCGCCAGCAGCCAAGATGGGCAGGGCGTTGAAAAACTGTTTTTT. This translates into CASSQDGQGVEKLFF. The rearrangement uses TRBV4-3 and TRBJ1-4; tentatively, D is TRBD1 (5 bases). V was cut by 0 bases and J by 7 bases, with 12 bases left in between. The CDR3 extends over 15 amino acids. The germline V gene has CDR1 LGHNA and CDR2 YSLEER.

The chain recombines TRBV27 with TRBJ1-6, with D unclear. The V and J ends lost 6 bases and 5 bases respectively, with 11 bases between them. CDR3 length equals 14 residues. Germline V gene data show CDR1 as MNHEY and CDR2 as SMNVEV (reference sequence). CDR3 region: CASRPGSHNSPLHF. The CDR3 nucleotides read TGTGCCAGCAGGCCGGGATCCCATAATTCACCCCTCCACTTT.

The chain is built from TRBV28 and TRBJ1-4; D may be TRBD1 (5 bases). Deletions cut 6 bases from V and 6 bases from J, with 11 bases between. Germline V gene data show CDR1 as MDHEN and CDR2 as SYDVKM. The CDR3 consists of 13 residues. In DNA, the CDR3 is TGTGCCAGCAGAAGGGGAAGGGATGAAAAACTGTTTTTT. It codes for CASRRGRDEKLFF.

The genes are TRBV2 and TRBJ1-1, with a weak D call TRBD1 (5 bases). Germline CDR1 and CDR2: SNHLY and FYNNEI. The CDR3 runs 16 residues. Trimming removed 8 bases from V and 4 bases from J, with 23 bases in between. The CDR3 sequence is CASSISMGGNGTEAFF. DNA for the CDR3: TGTGCCAGCTCGATCTCGATGGGGGGGAACGGCACTGAAGCTTTCTTT.

This clone was detected once. The chain joins TRBV20-1 to TRBJ2-1; D is perhaps TRBD1 (6 bases). Germline lookup yields CDR1 DFQATT and CDR2 SNEGSKA (reference sequence). This CDR3 has 11 residues. The germline V and J ends were trimmed by 5 bases and 7 bases, with 9 bases remaining between them. As DNA, the CDR3 is TGCAGTGCTCCTACAGGGAATGAGCAGTTCTTC. Its translation is CSAPTGNEQFF.